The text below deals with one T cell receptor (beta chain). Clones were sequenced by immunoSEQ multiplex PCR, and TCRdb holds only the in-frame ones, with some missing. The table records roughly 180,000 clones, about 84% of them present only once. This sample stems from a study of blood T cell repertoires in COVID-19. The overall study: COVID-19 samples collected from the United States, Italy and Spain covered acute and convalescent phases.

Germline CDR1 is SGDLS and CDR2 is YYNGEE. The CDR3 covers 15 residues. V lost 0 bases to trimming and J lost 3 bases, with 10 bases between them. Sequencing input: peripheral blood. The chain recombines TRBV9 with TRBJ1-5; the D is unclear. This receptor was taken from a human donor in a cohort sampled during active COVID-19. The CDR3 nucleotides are TGTGCCAGCAGCGTAGGTCCAGATTTCAATCAGCCCCAGCATTTT. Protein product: CASSVGPDFNQPQHF. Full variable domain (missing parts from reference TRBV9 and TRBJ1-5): DSGVTQTPKHLITATGQRVTLRCSPRSGDLSVYWYQQSLDQGLQFLIQYYNGEERAKGNILERFSAQQFPDLHSELNLSSLELGDSALYFCASSVGPDFNQPQHFGDGTRLSIL.